These T cell receptor beta chains were read from a single sample in a study of T cells in Graves' hyperthyroidism and ophthalmopathy. One entry per CDR3 protein results from TCRdb running MiXCR on the multiplex PCR reads. The sample holds under 550,000 distinct CDR3 sequences; roughly 13% are singletons and the top ten take about 5%. Sequencing was done on a sample of blood. The source of these receptors is a young woman with Graves' hyperthyroidism. CDR3s include the opening cysteine and the closing phenylalanine or tryptophan. Each record gives: D gene, J gene, V gene, CDR3 protein. The D gene is left open where the match is weak.

D gene: NA; J gene: TRBJ1-2; V gene: TRBV27; CDR3 protein: CASSWAGLDSYYGYTF
D gene: NA; J gene: TRBJ2-7; V gene: TRBV6-1; CDR3 protein: CASDPSHSYEQYF
D gene: TRBD1; J gene: TRBJ1-4; V gene: TRBV28; CDR3 protein: CASSPGQATNEKLFF
D gene: NA; J gene: TRBJ2-5; V gene: TRBV6-1; CDR3 protein: CASSRGRAVKTQYF
D gene: TRBD2; J gene: TRBJ2-1; V gene: TRBV2; CDR3 protein: CTSSLAGGYNEQFF
D gene: NA; J gene: TRBJ1-1; V gene: TRBV5-1; CDR3 protein: CASSLLGADTEAFF
D gene: NA; J gene: TRBJ2-7; V gene: TRBV7-6; CDR3 protein: CASSQGFFYEQYF
D gene: NA; J gene: TRBJ2-1; V gene: TRBV28; CDR3 protein: CASRRFGGSYNEQFF
D gene: NA; J gene: TRBJ2-1; V gene: TRBV5-6; CDR3 protein: CASSVAGSGYNEQFF
D gene: TRBD2; J gene: TRBJ2-7; V gene: TRBV5-6; CDR3 protein: CASSFGSGRSSYEQYF
D gene: NA; J gene: TRBJ2-2; V gene: TRBV5-1; CDR3 protein: CASSFTGKNTGELFF
D gene: NA; J gene: TRBJ2-1; V gene: TRBV19; CDR3 protein: CASSIDSDSSYNEQFF
D gene: TRBD1; J gene: TRBJ1-1; V gene: TRBV25-1; CDR3 protein: CASSEWGQVNTEAFF
D gene: NA; J gene: TRBJ1-4; V gene: TRBV5-1; CDR3 protein: CASSLALGSGEKLFF
D gene: TRBD2; J gene: TRBJ2-3; V gene: TRBV15; CDR3 protein: CATSRDLAGGKDTQYF
D gene: TRBD1; J gene: TRBJ2-1; V gene: TRBV6-1; CDR3 protein: CASSRSRTGSNNEQFF
D gene: NA; J gene: TRBJ1-5; V gene: TRBV20-1; CDR3 protein: CSARIDSNQPQHF
D gene: TRBD1; J gene: TRBJ2-2; V gene: TRBV12-3/TRBV12-4; CDR3 protein: CASRAGTGLAGELFF
D gene: TRBD1; J gene: TRBJ1-5; V gene: TRBV11-1; CDR3 protein: CASSLGSGGLNQPQHF
D gene: NA; J gene: TRBJ2-1; V gene: TRBV30; CDR3 protein: CAWRNYNEQFF
D gene: NA; J gene: TRBJ2-2; V gene: TRBV6-5; CDR3 protein: CASSFRGDWNTGELFF
D gene: NA; J gene: TRBJ2-1; V gene: TRBV6-2/TRBV6-3; CDR3 protein: CASSYSGWNEQFF
D gene: TRBD1; J gene: TRBJ1-2; V gene: TRBV2; CDR3 protein: CASIRQGMNGYTF
D gene: TRBD2; J gene: TRBJ2-1; V gene: TRBV12-3/TRBV12-4; CDR3 protein: CASSPGLAGSGYNEQFF
D gene: TRBD2; J gene: TRBJ2-5; V gene: TRBV7-9; CDR3 protein: CASSDPLAGGEETQYF
D gene: NA; J gene: TRBJ2-1; V gene: TRBV5-1; CDR3 protein: CASSFRGLQNNEQFF
D gene: TRBD1; J gene: TRBJ1-4; V gene: TRBV5-5; CDR3 protein: CASSLTYRGRTNEKLFF
D gene: TRBD2; J gene: TRBJ2-2; V gene: TRBV7-2; CDR3 protein: CASSWGLAGVTGELFF
D gene: NA; J gene: TRBJ2-1; V gene: TRBV15; CDR3 protein: CATSRDQGHRQFF
D gene: TRBD2; J gene: TRBJ2-3; V gene: TRBV9; CDR3 protein: CASSVDSGRVPDTQYF
D gene: NA; J gene: TRBJ2-7; V gene: TRBV4-1; CDR3 protein: CASSHPLDEQYF
D gene: NA; J gene: TRBJ1-2; V gene: TRBV19; CDR3 protein: CASRRSALYGYTF
D gene: NA; J gene: TRBJ2-6; V gene: TRBV5-4; CDR3 protein: CASSLGRGGANVLTF
D gene: TRBD2; J gene: TRBJ2-1; V gene: TRBV7-9; CDR3 protein: CASSLGASGSHNEQFF
D gene: TRBD2; J gene: TRBJ2-7; V gene: TRBV28; CDR3 protein: CASSISGRTQSYEQYF
D gene: NA; J gene: TRBJ1-3; V gene: TRBV10-3; CDR3 protein: CVIRTATGNTIYF
D gene: NA; J gene: TRBJ2-1; V gene: TRBV11-2; CDR3 protein: CASSRAEISYNEQFF
D gene: NA; J gene: TRBJ2-4; V gene: TRBV6-1; CDR3 protein: CASSKENIQYF
D gene: NA; J gene: TRBJ2-5; V gene: TRBV7-2; CDR3 protein: CASSPQGAAQETQYF
D gene: NA; J gene: TRBJ1-2; V gene: TRBV4-3; CDR3 protein: CASSQDLSQYLWGYTF
D gene: NA; J gene: TRBJ2-7; V gene: TRBV28; CDR3 protein: CATRYEQYF
D gene: TRBD1; J gene: TRBJ2-5; V gene: TRBV27; CDR3 protein: CASSPTGGRLETQYF
D gene: TRBD2; J gene: TRBJ2-1; V gene: TRBV5-1; CDR3 protein: CASSLPDGTSGFSSYNEQFF
D gene: NA; J gene: TRBJ1-1; V gene: TRBV7-2; CDR3 protein: CASSFGTLNTEAFF
D gene: NA; J gene: TRBJ2-1; V gene: TRBV14; CDR3 protein: CASSQEPAGFYNEQFF
D gene: TRBD1; J gene: TRBJ2-3; V gene: TRBV5-1; CDR3 protein: CASSPPTGGSTDTQYF
D gene: TRBD2; J gene: TRBJ2-1; V gene: TRBV20-1; CDR3 protein: CSANPGGSYNEQFF
D gene: TRBD2; J gene: TRBJ2-1; V gene: TRBV19; CDR3 protein: CASSSPGLGGGTYNEQFF
D gene: NA; J gene: TRBJ2-7; V gene: TRBV12-3/TRBV12-4; CDR3 protein: CANSWEIYEQYF
D gene: NA; J gene: TRBJ1-1; V gene: TRBV3-1; CDR3 protein: CASRWVDGEAFF
D gene: NA; J gene: TRBJ2-1; V gene: TRBV28; CDR3 protein: CASSSPGQGPNEQFF
D gene: TRBD1; J gene: TRBJ1-1; V gene: TRBV4-1; CDR3 protein: CASSHPDRGPEAFF